The clone carrying this TCR beta chain has more than one count but fewer than ten. J was trimmed by 4 bases and V by 9 bases; bases with no gene match: 13. Germline CDR1 LNHDA, CDR2 SQIVND (reference sequence). This CDR3 contains 15 residues. This sample stems from a study of blood T cell repertoires in COVID-19. Some clones are missing from TCRdb's copy, which holds only in-frame ones; the method was immunoSEQ multiplex PCR. Among roughly 250,000 clones listed, 86% were seen once. The source of this sequence is a woman in her forties or fifties who had recovered from COVID-19. Input material: PBMCs or T cells enriched from blood (not recorded which). The gene calls are TRBV19 and TRBJ1-2; 8 bases map to TRBD1. The CDR3 loop is CASAPQQGGIYGYTF. CDR3 bases: TGTGCCAGCGCTCCCCAACAGGGGGGGATCTATGGCTACACCTTC.